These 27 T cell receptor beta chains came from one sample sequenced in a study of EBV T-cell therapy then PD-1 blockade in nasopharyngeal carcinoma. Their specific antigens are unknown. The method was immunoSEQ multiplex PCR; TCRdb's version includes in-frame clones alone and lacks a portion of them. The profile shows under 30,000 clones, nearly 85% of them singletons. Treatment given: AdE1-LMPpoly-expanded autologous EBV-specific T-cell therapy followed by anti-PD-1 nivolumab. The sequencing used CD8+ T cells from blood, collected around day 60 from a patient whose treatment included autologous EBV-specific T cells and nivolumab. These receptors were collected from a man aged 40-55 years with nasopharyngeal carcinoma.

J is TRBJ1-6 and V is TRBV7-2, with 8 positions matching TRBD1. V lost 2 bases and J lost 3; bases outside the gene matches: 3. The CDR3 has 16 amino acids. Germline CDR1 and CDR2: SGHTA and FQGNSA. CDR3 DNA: TGTGCCAGCAGCTTAAGGACAGGGAGCTATAATTCACCCCTCCACTTT. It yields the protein CASSLRTGSYNSPLHF.

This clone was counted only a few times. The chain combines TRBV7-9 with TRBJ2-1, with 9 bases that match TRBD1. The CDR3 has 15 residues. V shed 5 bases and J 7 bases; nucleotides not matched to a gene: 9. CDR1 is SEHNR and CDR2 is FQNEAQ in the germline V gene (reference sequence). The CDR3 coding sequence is TGTGCCAGCAGCCCCCCAAGGGGACAGGGAAATGAGCAGTTCTTC. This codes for CASSPPRGQGNEQFF.

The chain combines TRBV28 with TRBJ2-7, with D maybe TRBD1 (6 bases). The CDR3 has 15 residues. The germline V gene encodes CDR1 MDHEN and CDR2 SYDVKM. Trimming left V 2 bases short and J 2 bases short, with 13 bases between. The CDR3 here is CASSLSQGFTYEQYF. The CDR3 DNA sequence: TGTGCCAGCAGTTTAAGTCAGGGGTTCACCTACGAGCAGTACTTC. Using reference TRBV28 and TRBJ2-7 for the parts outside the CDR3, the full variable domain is DVKVTQSSRYLVKRTGEKVFLECVQDMDHENMFWYRQDPGLGLRLIYFSYDVKMKEKGDIPEGYSVSREKKERFSLILESASTNQTSMYLCASSLSQGFTYEQYFGPGTRLTVT.

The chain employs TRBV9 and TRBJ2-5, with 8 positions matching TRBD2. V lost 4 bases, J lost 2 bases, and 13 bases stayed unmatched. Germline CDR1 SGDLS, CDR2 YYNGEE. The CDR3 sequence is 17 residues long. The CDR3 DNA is TGTGCCAGCAGCCCCGAGGGGTTAGCGGGACGACAAGAGACCCAGTACTTC. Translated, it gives CASSPEGLAGRQETQYF.

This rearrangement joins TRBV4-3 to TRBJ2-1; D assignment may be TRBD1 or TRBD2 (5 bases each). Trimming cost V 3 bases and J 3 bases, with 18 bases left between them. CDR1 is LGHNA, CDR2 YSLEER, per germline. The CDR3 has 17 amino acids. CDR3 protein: CASSQYQGPSDYNEQFF. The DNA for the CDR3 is TGCGCCAGCAGCCAGTACCAGGGACCCAGCGACTACAATGAGCAGTTCTTC.

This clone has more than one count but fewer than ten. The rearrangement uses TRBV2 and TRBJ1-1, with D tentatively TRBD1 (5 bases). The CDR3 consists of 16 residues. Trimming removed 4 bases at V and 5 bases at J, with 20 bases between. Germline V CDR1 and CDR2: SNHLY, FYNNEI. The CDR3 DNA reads TGTGCCAGCAGTGGCCCCGGGGGGATGGGAGGGACTGAAGCTTTCTTT. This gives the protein CASSGPGGMGGTEAFF.

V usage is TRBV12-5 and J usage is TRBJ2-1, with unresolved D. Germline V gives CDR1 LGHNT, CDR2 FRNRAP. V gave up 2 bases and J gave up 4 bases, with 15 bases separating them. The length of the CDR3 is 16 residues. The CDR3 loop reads CASGLTPPLSYNEQFF. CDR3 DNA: TGTGCTAGTGGTTTGACGCCGCCGCTCTCATACAATGAGCAGTTCTTC.

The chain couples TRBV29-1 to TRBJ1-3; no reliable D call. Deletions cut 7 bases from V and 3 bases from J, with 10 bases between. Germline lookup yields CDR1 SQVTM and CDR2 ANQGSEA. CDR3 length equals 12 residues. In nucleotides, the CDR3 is TGCAGCGCTGCAATAGATGGAAACACCATATATTTT. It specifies CSAAIDGNTIYF.

CDR3 bases: TGTGCCAGCGGCAACCCGACGAGGGAGCATAATGAAAAACTGTTTTTT. Translating gives CASGNPTREHNEKLFF. This chain uses TRBV7-2 with TRBJ1-4; no firm D call. This CDR3 is built from 16 residues. V was pared by 8 bases and J by 4 bases, with 20 bases between. Germline V gene sequence: CDR1 SGHTA, CDR2 FQGNSA.

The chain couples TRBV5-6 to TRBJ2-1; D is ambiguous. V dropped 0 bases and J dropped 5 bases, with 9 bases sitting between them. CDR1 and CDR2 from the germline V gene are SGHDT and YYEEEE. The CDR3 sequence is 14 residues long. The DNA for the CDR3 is TGTGCCAGCAGCTTGGGACGGGCGGACAATGAGCAGTTCTTC. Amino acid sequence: CASSLGRADNEQFF.

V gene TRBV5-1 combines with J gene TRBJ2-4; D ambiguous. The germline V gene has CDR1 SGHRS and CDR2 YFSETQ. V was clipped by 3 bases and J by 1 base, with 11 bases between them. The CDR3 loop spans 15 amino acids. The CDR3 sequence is CASSSRSSAKNIQYF. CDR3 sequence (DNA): TGCGCCAGCAGCTCCCGGTCGTCGGCCAAAAACATTCAGTACTTC.

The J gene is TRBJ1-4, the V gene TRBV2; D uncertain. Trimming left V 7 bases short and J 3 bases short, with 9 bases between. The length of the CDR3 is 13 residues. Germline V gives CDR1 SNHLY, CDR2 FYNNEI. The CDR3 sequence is CASNSIANEKLFF. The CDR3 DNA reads TGTGCCAGCAATTCGATCGCTAATGAAAAACTGTTTTTT.

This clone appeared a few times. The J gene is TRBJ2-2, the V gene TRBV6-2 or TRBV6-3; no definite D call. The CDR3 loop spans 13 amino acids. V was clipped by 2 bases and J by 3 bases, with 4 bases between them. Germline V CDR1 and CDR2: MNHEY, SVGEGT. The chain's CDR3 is CASSYRDTGELFF. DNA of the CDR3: TGTGCCAGCAGTTACAGGGACACCGGGGAGCTGTTTTTT.

The CDR3: CASSPWGGEGYTF. The DNA for the CDR3 is TGTGCCAGCAGCCCGTGGGGGGGCGAAGGCTACACCTTC. J is TRBJ1-2 and V is TRBV7-9, with D perhaps TRBD1 (6 bases). This CDR3 has 13 amino acids. V lost 5 bases, J lost 8 bases, and 15 bases lay in between. Germline V gene data show CDR1 as SEHNR and CDR2 as FQNEAQ (reference sequence).

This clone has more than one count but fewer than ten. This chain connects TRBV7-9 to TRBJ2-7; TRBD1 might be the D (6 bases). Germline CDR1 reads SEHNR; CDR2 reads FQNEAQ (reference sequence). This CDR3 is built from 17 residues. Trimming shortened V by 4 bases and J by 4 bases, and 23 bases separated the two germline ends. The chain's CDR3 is CASSSPTDRGRGYEQYF. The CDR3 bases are TGTGCCAGCAGCTCCCCCACTGATAGGGGGAGAGGTTACGAGCAGTACTTC.

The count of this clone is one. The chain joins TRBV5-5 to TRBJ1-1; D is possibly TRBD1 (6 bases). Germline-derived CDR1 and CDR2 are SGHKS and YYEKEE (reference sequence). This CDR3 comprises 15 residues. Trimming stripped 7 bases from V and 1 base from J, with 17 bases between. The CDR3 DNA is TGTGCCAGCCCCCCCGGGGGCGCCCGGAACACTGAAGCTTTCTTT. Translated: CASPPGGARNTEAFF.

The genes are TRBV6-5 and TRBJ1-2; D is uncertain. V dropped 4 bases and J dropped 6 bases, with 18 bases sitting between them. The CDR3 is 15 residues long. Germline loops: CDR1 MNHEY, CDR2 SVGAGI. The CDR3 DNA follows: TGTGCCAGCAGTTCACACAGTTTCCCGGTGCATGGCTACACCTTC. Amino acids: CASSSHSFPVHGYTF.

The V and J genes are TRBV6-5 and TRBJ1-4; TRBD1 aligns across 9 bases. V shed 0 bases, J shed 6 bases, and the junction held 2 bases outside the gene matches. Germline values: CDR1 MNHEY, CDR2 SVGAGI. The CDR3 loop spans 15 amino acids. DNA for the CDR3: TGTGCCAGCAGTTACTCGGGACAGGGACATGAAAAACTGTTTTTT. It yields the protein CASSYSGQGHEKLFF.

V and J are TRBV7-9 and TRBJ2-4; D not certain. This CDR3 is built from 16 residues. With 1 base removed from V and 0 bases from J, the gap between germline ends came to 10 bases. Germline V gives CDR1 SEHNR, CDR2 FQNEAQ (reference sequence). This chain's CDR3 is CASSLGTLRAKNIQYF. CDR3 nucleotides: TGTGCCAGCAGCTTAGGGACCCTTAGAGCCAAAAACATTCAGTACTTC.

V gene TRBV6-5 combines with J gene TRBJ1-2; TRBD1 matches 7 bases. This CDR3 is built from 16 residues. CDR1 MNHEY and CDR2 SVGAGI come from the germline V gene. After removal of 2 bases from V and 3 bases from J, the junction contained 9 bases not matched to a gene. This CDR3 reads CASSYRDSQLYYGYTF. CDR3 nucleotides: TGTGCCAGCAGTTACAGGGACAGCCAACTTTACTATGGCTACACCTTC.

CDR3 in amino acids: CASISLIGESTDTQYF. The CDR3 nucleotides are TGTGCCAGCATCTCCCTTATCGGGGAAAGCACAGATACGCAGTATTTT. This chain links TRBV27 with TRBJ2-3; a possible D gene is TRBD2 (5 bases). The CDR3 is 16 amino acids. V was clipped by 7 bases and J by 0 bases, with 17 bases between them. Germline assignment: CDR1 MNHEY and CDR2 SMNVEV (reference sequence).

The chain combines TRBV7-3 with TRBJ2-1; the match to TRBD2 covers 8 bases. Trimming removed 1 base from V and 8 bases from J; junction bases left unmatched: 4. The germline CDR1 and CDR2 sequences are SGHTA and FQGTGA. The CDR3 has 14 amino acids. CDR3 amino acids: CASSLRGLAHEQFF. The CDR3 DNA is TGTGCCAGCAGCTTAAGAGGACTAGCCCATGAGCAGTTCTTC.

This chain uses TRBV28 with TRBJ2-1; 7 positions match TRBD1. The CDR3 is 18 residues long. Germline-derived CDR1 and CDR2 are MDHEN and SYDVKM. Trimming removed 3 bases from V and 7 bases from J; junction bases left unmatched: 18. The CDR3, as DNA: TGTGCCAGCAGTTTTGTGCCAACAGGGGTGCTCACTTGGAATGAGCAGTTCTTC. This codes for CASSFVPTGVLTWNEQFF.

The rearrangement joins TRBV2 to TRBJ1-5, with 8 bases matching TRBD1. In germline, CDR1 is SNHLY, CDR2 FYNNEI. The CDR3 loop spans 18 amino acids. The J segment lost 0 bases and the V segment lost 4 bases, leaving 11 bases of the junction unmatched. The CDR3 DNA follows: TGTGCCAGCAGTGTGACAGGGGCCTATACCCATAGCAATCAGCCCCAGCATTTT. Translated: CASSVTGAYTHSNQPQHF. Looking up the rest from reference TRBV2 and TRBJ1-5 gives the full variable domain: EPEVTQTPSHQVTQMGQEVILRCVPISNHLYFYWYRQILGQKVEFLVSFYNNEISEKSEIFDDQFSVERPDGSNFTLKIRSTKLEDSAMYFCASSVTGAYTHSNQPQHFGDGTRLSIL.

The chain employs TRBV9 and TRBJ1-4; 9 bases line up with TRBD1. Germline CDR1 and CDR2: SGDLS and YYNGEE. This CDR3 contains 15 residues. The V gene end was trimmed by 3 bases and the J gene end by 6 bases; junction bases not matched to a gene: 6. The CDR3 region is CASSAGDRVYEKLFF. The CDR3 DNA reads TGTGCCAGCAGCGCAGGGGACAGGGTCTATGAAAAACTGTTTTTT.

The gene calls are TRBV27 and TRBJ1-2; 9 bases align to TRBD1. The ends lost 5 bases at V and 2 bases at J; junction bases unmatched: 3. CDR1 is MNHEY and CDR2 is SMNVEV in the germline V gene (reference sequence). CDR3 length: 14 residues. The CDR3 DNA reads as TGTGCCAGCAGTCCACAGGGGGCGAACTATGGCTACACCTTC. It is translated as CASSPQGANYGYTF.

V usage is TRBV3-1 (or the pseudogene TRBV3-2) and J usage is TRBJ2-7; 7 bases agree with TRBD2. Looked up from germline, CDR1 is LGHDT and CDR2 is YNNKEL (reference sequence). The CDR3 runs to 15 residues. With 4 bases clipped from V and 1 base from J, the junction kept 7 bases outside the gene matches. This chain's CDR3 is CASSPAGLPSYEQYF. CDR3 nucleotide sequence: TGTGCCAGCAGCCCAGCGGGGCTACCATCCTACGAGCAGTACTTC.